Following are 5 T cell receptor beta chains from one sample sequenced in a study of identical twins. TCRdb reanalysed the 5' RACE reads using MiXCR and keeps one entry per CDR3 protein. The table has just over 500,000 distinct CDR3 sequences, roughly 21% seen once. A further study also used this sample, focusing on T cells expressing NK-cell markers.

Sequencing was done on a sample of CD4+ T cells sorted from blood. These receptors were obtained from a woman between 18 and 29 years old in good health.

This chain links TRBV10-3 with TRBJ2-7, with D maybe TRBD2 (5 bases). Trimming cost V 8 bases and J 2 bases, with 10 bases left between them. Germline CDR1 reads ENHRY; CDR2 reads SYGVKD. The CDR3 sequence is 12 residues long. The chain's CDR3 is CAIGSGTYEQYF. DNA for the CDR3: TGTGCCATCGGAAGCGGTACCTACGAGCAGTACTTC.

This clonotype has at least ten counts. The rearrangement joins TRBV10-3 to TRBJ2-3, with 10 bases aligning to TRBD2. The CDR3 consists of 15 residues. Germline CDR1 reads ENHRY; CDR2 reads SYGVKD. The trim removed 7 bases at V and 2 bases at J, leaving 6 bases unmatched. The CDR3 region is CAINQRGGDTDTQYF. The CDR3, as DNA: TGTGCCATCAATCAGCGGGGGGGCGACACAGATACGCAGTATTTT.

This clonotype was observed a handful of times. This rearrangement joins TRBV6-2 or TRBV6-3 to TRBJ2-1; 13 positions match TRBD2. V was clipped by 2 bases and J by 7 bases; unmatched bases: 17. The CDR3 spans 20 residues. Per germline, CDR1 MNHEY and CDR2 SVGEGT. Here the CDR3 reads CASSYGPPVGLAGPQNEQFF. In nucleotides, the CDR3 is TGTGCCAGCAGTTACGGTCCACCGGTGGGACTAGCGGGACCCCAAAATGAGCAGTTCTTC.

The chain is built from TRBV10-3 and TRBJ2-1; the D gene is possibly TRBD2 (6 bases). The germline V gene encodes CDR1 ENHRY and CDR2 SYGVKD. Trimming pared 4 bases from V and 0 bases from J, leaving 13 bases between. This CDR3 spans 16 amino acids. CDR3 protein: CAISASGLSSYNEQFF. In nucleotides, the CDR3 is TGTGCCATCAGTGCATCGGGACTTAGCTCCTACAATGAGCAGTTCTTC.

This clonotype has more than one count but fewer than ten. The chain uses TRBV5-1 and TRBJ2-1, with 8 bases that match TRBD2. The J segment lost 3 bases and the V segment lost 6 bases, leaving 8 bases of the junction unmatched. The germline V gene encodes CDR1 SGHRS and CDR2 YFSETQ. The CDR3 runs 15 residues. The CDR3 DNA follows: TGCGCCAGCACGCAGCGGGGGACGAACTACAATGAGCAGTTCTTC. Translating gives CASTQRGTNYNEQFF.